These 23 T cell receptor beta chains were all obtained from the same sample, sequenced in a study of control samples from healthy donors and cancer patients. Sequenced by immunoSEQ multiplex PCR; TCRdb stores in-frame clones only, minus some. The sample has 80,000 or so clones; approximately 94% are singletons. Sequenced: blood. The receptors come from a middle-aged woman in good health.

The CDR3 protein is CASSQFPGTGAPNSPLHF. CDR3 nucleotides: TGTGCCAGCAGCCAATTTCCCGGGACAGGGGCCCCCAATTCACCCCTCCACTTT. The chain has TRBV3-1 (or the pseudogene TRBV3-2) and TRBJ1-6; TRBD1 matches 10 bases. J gave up 7 bases and V 2 bases, and 11 bases lay outside the gene matches. This CDR3 has 18 residues. Germline V gene lookup returns CDR1 LGHDT and CDR2 YNNKEL (reference sequence).

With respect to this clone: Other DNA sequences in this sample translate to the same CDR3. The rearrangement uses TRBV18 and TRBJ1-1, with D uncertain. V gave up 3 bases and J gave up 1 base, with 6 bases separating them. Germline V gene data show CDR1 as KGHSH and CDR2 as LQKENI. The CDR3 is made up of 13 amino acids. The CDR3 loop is CASSPGQNTEAFF. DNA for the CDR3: TGTGCCAGCTCACCGGGTCAGAACACTGAAGCTTTCTTT.

The CDR3, as DNA: TGCGCCAGCAGCTACGGGACGGAAGTCTACACCTTC. This codes for CASSYGTEVYTF. This chain uses TRBV5-1 with TRBJ1-2; possible D gene TRBD1, 5 bases. Trimming removed 3 bases at V and 10 bases at J, with 13 bases between. Per the germline V gene, CDR1 is SGHRS and CDR2 is YFSETQ. The CDR3 totals 12 residues.

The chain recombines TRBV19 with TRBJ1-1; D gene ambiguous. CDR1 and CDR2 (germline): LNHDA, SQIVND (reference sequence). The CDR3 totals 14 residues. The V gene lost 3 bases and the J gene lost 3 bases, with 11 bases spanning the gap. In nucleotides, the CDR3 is TGTGCCAGTAGTATCGGGGAACGGGACACTGAAGCTTTCTTT. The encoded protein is CASSIGERDTEAFF. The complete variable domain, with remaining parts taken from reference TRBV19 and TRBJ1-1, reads DGGITQSPKYLFRKEGQNVTLSCEQNLNHDAMYWYRQDPGQGLRLIYYSQIVNDFQKGDIAEGYSVSREKKESFPLTVTSAQKNPTAFYLCASSIGERDTEAFFGQGTRLTVV.

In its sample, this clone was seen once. CDR3 in DNA: TGTGCCACCGTTCAGTACAGCTCTGGGGCCAACGTCCTGACTTTC. Translated: CATVQYSSGANVLTF. The rearrangement uses TRBV18 and TRBJ2-6; D remains ambiguous. The V end lost 10 bases, the J end lost 0 bases, and 13 bases lay between the germline ends. Germline CDR1 is KGHSH and CDR2 is LQKENI. This CDR3 is built from 15 residues.

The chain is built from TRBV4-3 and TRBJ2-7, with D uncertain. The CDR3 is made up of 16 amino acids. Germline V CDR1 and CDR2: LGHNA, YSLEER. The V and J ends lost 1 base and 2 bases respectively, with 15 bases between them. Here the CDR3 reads CASSQVGPGHTYEQYF. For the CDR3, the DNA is TGCGCCAGCAGCCAAGTAGGACCCGGTCACACCTACGAGCAGTACTTC.

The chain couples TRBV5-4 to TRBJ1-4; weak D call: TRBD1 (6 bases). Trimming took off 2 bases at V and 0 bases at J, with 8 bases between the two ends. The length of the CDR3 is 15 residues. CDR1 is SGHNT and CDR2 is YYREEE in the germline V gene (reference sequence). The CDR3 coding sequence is TGTGCCAGCAGCTTCAACAGGGCAACTAATGAAAAACTGTTTTTT. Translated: CASSFNRATNEKLFF.

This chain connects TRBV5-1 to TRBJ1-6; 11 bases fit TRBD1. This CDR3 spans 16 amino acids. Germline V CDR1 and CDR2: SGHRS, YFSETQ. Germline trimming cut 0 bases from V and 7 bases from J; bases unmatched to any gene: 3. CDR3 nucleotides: TGCGCCAGCAGCTTGGATTGGACAGGGGGCAATTCACCCCTCCACTTT. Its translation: CASSLDWTGGNSPLHF.

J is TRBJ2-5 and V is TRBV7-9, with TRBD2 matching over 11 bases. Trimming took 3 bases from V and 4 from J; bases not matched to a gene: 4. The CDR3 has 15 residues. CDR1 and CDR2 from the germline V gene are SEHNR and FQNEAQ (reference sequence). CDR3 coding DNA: TGTGCCAGCAGCTTGAATAGCGGGAGGGGAGAGACCCAGTACTTC. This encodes CASSLNSGRGETQYF. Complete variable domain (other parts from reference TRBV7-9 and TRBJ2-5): DTGVSQNPRHKITKRGQNVTFRCDPISEHNRLYWYRQTLGQGPEFLTYFQNEAQLEKSRLLSDRFSAERPKGSFSTLEIQRTEQGDSAMYLCASSLNSGRGETQYFGPGTRLLVL.

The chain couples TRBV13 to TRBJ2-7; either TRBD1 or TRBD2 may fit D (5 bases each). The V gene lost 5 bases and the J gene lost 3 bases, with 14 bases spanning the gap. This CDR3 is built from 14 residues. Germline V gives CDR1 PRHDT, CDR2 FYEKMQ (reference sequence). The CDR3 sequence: CASSRGGVNYEQYF. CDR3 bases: TGTGCCAGCAGCCGTGGGGGTGTGAACTACGAGCAGTACTTC.

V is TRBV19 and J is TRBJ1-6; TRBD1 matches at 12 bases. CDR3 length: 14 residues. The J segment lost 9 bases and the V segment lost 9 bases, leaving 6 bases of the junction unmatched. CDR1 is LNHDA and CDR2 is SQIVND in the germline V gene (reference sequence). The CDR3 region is CASSRDRGLSPLHF. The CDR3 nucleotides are TGTGCCAGCTCCCGGGACAGGGGGCTTTCACCCCTCCACTTT.

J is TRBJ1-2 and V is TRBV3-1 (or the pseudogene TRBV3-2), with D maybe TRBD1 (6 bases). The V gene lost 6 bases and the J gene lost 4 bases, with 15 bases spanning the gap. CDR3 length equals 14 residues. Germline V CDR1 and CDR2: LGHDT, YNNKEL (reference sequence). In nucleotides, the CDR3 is TGTGCCAGCAGTAAGGGGGTTCTGGTCTATGGCTACACCTTC. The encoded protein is CASSKGVLVYGYTF.

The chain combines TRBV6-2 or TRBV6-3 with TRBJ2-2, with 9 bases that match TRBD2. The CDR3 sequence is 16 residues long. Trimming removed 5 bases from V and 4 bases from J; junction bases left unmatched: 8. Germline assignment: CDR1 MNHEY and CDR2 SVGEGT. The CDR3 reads CASSVIAGVGTGELFF. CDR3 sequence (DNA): TGTGCCAGCAGTGTCATAGCGGGAGTTGGCACCGGGGAGCTGTTTTTT.

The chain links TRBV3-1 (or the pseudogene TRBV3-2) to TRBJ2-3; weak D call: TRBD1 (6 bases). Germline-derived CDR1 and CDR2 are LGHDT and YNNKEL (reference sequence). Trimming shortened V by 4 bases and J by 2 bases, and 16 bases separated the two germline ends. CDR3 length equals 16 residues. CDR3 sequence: CASSPRTAFPTDTQYF. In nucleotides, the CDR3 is TGTGCCAGCAGCCCCCGGACAGCCTTCCCCACAGATACGCAGTATTTT.

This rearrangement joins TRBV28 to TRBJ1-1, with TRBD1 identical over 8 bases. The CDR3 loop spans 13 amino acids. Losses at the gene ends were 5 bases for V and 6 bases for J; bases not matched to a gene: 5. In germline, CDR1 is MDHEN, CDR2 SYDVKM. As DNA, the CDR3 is TGTGCCAGCAGTAATCTACAGGGGGCTGAAGCTTTCTTT. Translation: CASSNLQGAEAFF. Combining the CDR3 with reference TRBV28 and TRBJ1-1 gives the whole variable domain DVKVTQSSRYLVKRTGEKVFLECVQDMDHENMFWYRQDPGLGLRLIYFSYDVKMKEKGDIPEGYSVSREKKERFSLILESASTNQTSMYLCASSNLQGAEAFFGQGTRLTVV.

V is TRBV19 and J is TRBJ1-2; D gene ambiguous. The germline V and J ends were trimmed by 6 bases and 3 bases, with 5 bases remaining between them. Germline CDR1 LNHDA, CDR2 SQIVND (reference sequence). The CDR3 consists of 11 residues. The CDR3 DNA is TGTGCCAGTAGAGTGGACTATGGCTACACCTTC. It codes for CASRVDYGYTF.

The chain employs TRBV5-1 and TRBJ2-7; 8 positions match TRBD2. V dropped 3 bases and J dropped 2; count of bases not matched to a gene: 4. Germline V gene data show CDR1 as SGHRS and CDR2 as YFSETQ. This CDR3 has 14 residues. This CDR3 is CASSSSGGPYEQYF. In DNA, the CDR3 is TGCGCCAGCAGCTCCAGCGGGGGACCCTACGAGCAGTACTTC.

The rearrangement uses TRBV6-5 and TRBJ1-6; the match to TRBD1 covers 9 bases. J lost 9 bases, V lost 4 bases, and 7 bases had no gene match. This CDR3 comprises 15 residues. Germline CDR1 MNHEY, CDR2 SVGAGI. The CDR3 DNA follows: TGTGCCAGCAGTTCCCTGGACAGGGGCTCTTCACCCCTCCACTTT. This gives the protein CASSSLDRGSSPLHF.

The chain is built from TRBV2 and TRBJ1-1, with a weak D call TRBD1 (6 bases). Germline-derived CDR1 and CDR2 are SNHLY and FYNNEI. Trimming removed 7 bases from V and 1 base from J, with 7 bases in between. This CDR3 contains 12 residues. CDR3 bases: TGTGCCAGCATGACAGGGAACACTGAAGCTTTCTTT. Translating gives CASMTGNTEAFF.

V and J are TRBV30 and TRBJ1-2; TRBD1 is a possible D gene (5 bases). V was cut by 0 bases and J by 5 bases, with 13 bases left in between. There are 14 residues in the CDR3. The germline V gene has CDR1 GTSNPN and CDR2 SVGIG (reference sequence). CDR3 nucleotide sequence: TGTGCCTGGAGTGTACCGTGGACAAGATATGGCTACACCTTC. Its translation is CAWSVPWTRYGYTF.

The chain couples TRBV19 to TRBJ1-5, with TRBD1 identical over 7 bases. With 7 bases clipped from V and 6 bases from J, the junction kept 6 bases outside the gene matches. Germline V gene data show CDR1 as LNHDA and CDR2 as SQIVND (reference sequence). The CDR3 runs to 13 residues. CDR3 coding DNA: TGTGCCAGTAAAAGGGGGCAGCGTCAGCCCCAGCATTTT. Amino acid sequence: CASKRGQRQPQHF.

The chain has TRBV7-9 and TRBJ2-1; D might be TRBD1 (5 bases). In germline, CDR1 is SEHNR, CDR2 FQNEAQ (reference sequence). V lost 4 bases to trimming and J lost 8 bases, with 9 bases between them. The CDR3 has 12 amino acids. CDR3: CASSYIGDEQFF. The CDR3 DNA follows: TGTGCCAGCAGCTATATAGGGGATGAGCAGTTCTTC.

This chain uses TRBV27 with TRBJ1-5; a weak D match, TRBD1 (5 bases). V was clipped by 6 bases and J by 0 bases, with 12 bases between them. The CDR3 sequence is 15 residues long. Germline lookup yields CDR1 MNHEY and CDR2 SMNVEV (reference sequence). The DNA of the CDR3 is TGTGCCAGCAGAGCAGGGATCGTTAGCAATCAGCCCCAGCATTTT. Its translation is CASRAGIVSNQPQHF.